These 26 T cell receptor beta chains were sequenced from one sample in a study of metastatic and nonmetastatic thyroid tumors. Via MiXCR, TCRdb re-called the PCR reads. The table has around 64,000 clones, roughly 4.1% seen once; the top ten hold about a fifth. No treatment of any kind had been given to any patient before thyroid surgery. Sequencing was performed on blood. The receptors here all came from a female donor with papillary thyroid cancer or a benign thyroid nodule (not recorded which). Some clones in this sample may be carry-over from other donors' samples.

The chain couples TRBV20-1 to TRBJ1-1; 10 bases align to TRBD1. Germline V gene data show CDR1 as DFQATT and CDR2 as SNEGSKA (reference sequence). V shed 4 bases and J 5 bases; nucleotides not matched to a gene: 10. This CDR3 contains 15 residues. The DNA of the CDR3 is TGCAGTGCTATAGATCCCGGGACAGGGGTTACTGAAGCTTTCTTT. Its translation is CSAIDPGTGVTEAFF.

In this sample, this clone turned up many times. The rearrangement links TRBV7-9 to TRBJ2-1; TRBD2 matches 9 bases. Germline trimming cut 3 bases from V and 8 bases from J; bases unmatched to any gene: 8. Germline V gene lookup returns CDR1 SEHNR and CDR2 FQNEAQ (reference sequence). The CDR3 sequence is 15 residues long. CDR3 nucleotides: TGTGCCAGCAGCTTCTCTAGCGGGGCCCGCCATGAGCAGTTCTTC. This translates into CASSFSSGARHEQFF.

There are many counts of this clone. The V gene is TRBV9, the J gene TRBJ2-7; tentative D call: TRBD1 (6 bases). The germline V gene has CDR1 SGDLS and CDR2 YYNGEE. Trimming left V 3 bases short and J 2 bases short, with 15 bases between. The CDR3 is 15 amino acids. The CDR3 is CASSAYTGPAYEQYF. Written as DNA, the CDR3 is TGTGCCAGCAGCGCCTACACAGGGCCAGCCTACGAGCAGTACTTC.

This clone appeared many times. The chain links TRBV10-2 to TRBJ2-2; D tentatively reads TRBD1 or TRBD2 (5 bases each). V shed 6 bases and J shed 1 base, with 12 bases lying between them. CDR3 size: 15 residues. Germline lookup yields CDR1 WSHSY and CDR2 SAAADI. CDR3 in amino acids: CASRTGTVNTGELFF. Written as DNA, the CDR3 is TGCGCCAGCAGGACCGGGACCGTGAACACCGGGGAGCTGTTTTTT.

DNA for the CDR3: TGTGCCTGGAGTGCGATACTTAGGAGATCCACTGAAGCTTTCTTT. Residues: CAWSAILRRSTEAFF. The genes are TRBV30 and TRBJ1-1; D is undetermined. The CDR3 runs 15 residues. CDR1 and CDR2 from the germline V gene are GTSNPN and SVGIG (reference sequence). The ends were cut back, 1 base at V and 4 bases at J, with 16 bases in the middle. Full variable domain (outside the CDR3, taken from reference TRBV30 and TRBJ1-1): SQTIHQWPATLVQPVGSPLSLECTVEGTSNPNLYWYRQAAGRGLQLLFYSVGIGQISSEVPQNLSASRPQDRQFILSSKKLLLSDSGFYLCAWSAILRRSTEAFFGQGTRLTVV.

This chain joins TRBV27 and TRBJ1-5; D perhaps matches TRBD1 (6 bases). Germline loops: CDR1 MNHEY, CDR2 SMNVEV (reference sequence). V lost 8 bases to trimming and J lost 0 bases, with 14 bases between them. The CDR3 extends over 15 amino acids. The CDR3 DNA reads as TGTGCCAGCCTCAGGACAGCTAATAGCAATCAGCCCCAGCATTTT. Translation: CASLRTANSNQPQHF.

This clone was counted many times. The gene calls are TRBV5-1 and TRBJ1-3; 7 positions agree with TRBD1. Germline assignment: CDR1 SGHRS and CDR2 YFSETQ. The CDR3 is 14 residues long. V shed 3 bases and J 4 bases; nucleotides not matched to a gene: 4. CDR3 sequence: CASSSDRVGNTIYF. As DNA, the CDR3 is TGCGCCAGCAGCTCAGACAGGGTCGGAAACACCATATATTTT. Combining the CDR3 with reference TRBV5-1 and TRBJ1-3 gives the whole variable domain KAGVTQTPRYLIKTRGQQVTLSCSPISGHRSVSWYQQTPGQGLQFLFEYFSETQRNKGNFPGRFSGRQFSNSRSEMNVSTLELGDSALYLCASSSDRVGNTIYFGEGSWLTVV.

This clone was seen at least ten times. Being one base from a much bigger clone, this may be a read error. This sequence joins TRBV12-5 and TRBJ2-5; TRBD1 aligns across 7 bases. Per the germline V gene, CDR1 is LGHNT and CDR2 is FRNRAP. The CDR3 loop spans 12 amino acids. As DNA, the CDR3 is TGTGCTAGTGAGGGGGCAGGAGAGACCCAGTGCTTC. Translation: CASEGAGETQCF.

The sample holds many counts of this clone. This chain connects TRBV18 to TRBJ1-2; 10 nucleotides align to TRBD1. J lost 2 bases, V lost 4 bases, and 4 bases had no gene match. CDR1 and CDR2 (germline): KGHSH, LQKENI. This CDR3 has 15 residues. The CDR3 spells CASSLGQGPNYGYTF. The DNA for the CDR3 is TGTGCCAGCTCACTGGGACAGGGGCCCAACTATGGCTACACCTTC.

This clone was seen repeatedly, ten times or more. The V and J genes are TRBV20-1 and TRBJ2-1, with 7 bases aligning to TRBD1. The junction had 11 bases not matched to a gene; V was cut back by 3 bases and J by 9 bases. This CDR3 comprises 14 residues. From germline, CDR1 is DFQATT and CDR2 SNEGSKA (reference sequence). CDR3 DNA: TGCAGTGCTAGGGACCCCTTGACAGGGCTTGAGCAGTTCTTC. It translates to CSARDPLTGLEQFF.

This clone was detected ten times or more. The junction departs from the called germline gene at one end, perhaps through a read error. The CDR3 sequence is CASSIETRGRGVTQYF. The DNA for the CDR3 is TGTGCCAGCAGCATAGAGACTAGGGGGAGAGGTGTGACCCAGTACTTC. V and J are TRBV11-2 and TRBJ2-5; D is tentatively TRBD1 or TRBD2 (6 bases each). Germline CDR1 SGHAT, CDR2 FQNNGV. This CDR3 region has 16 residues.

Turning to this clone: This may be a read error, as it is one base from a much larger clone. V usage is TRBV7-6 and J usage is TRBJ2-5, with 10 bases that match TRBD1. CDR3 length: 17 residues. Germline CDR1 SGHVS, CDR2 FNYEAQ. The CDR3, as DNA: TGTGCCAGCAGCCCCTCGGGCGGGACAGGGGTTGCGGAGACCAAGTACTTC. The encoded protein is CASSPSGGTGVAETKYF.

The table lists this clone with many counts. The rearrangement joins TRBV15 to TRBJ2-3; 8 bases align to TRBD2. Germline values: CDR1 LNHNV, CDR2 YYDKDF (reference sequence). The ends lost 8 bases at V and 5 bases at J; junction bases unmatched: 6. This CDR3 is 13 amino acids long. The CDR3 nucleotides read TGTGCCACCGCCCGGGAGGGCCAAGATACGCAGTATTTT. It encodes CATAREGQDTQYF.

This clone has a count of ten or more. The V call is TRBV19, the J call TRBJ1-3; 11 bases fit TRBD1. This CDR3 comprises 17 residues. Germline V lookup: CDR1 LNHDA, CDR2 SQIVND (reference sequence). Trimming took 4 bases from V and 0 from J; bases not matched to a gene: 5. CDR3 nucleotides: TGTGCCAGTAGTACTGGGACAGGGGGAAGCTCTGGAAACACCATATATTTT. Its translation is CASSTGTGGSSGNTIYF. Supplemented by reference TRBV19 and TRBJ1-3, the full variable domain reads DGGITQSPKYLFRKEGQNVTLSCEQNLNHDAMYWYRQDPGQGLRLIYYSQIVNDFQKGDIAEGYSVSREKKESFPLTVTSAQKNPTAFYLCASSTGTGGSSGNTIYFGEGSWLTVV.

Only a few counts were recorded for this clone. The chain couples TRBV6-2 or TRBV6-3 to TRBJ2-3; a weak D match, TRBD1 (6 bases). The germline V gene encodes CDR1 MNHEY and CDR2 SVGEGT. Trimming left V 8 bases short and J 4 bases short, with 16 bases between. The CDR3 spans 14 residues. The DNA for the CDR3 is TGTGCCAGCCGGCTGACTGAGGGGGCAGATACGCAGTATTTT. Protein product: CASRLTEGADTQYF.

This clone was observed at least ten times. Being one base from a much bigger clone, this may be a read error. The gene calls are TRBV6-5 and TRBJ1-2; TRBD1 aligns across 7 bases. From germline, CDR1 is MNHEY and CDR2 SVGAGI. Trimming at V came to 2 bases and at J to 5 bases, leaving 2 bases not matched to a gene. The CDR3 totals 13 residues. CDR3 protein: CASSYLTGYGYTF. CDR3 nucleotides: TGTGCCAGCAGTTACCTGACAGGGTATGGCTACACCTTC.

This clone came up a few times. The chain is built from TRBV19 and TRBJ1-5, with TRBD1 as a possible D gene (5 bases). The CDR3 totals 19 residues. Germline CDR1 is LNHDA and CDR2 is SQIVND (reference sequence). V lost 5 bases and J 4 bases, leaving 27 bases between the germline ends. The CDR3 spells CASSVGPGCAVSANQPQHF. In DNA form, the CDR3 reads TGTGCCAGTAGTGTCGGTCCAGGGTGCGCGGTGAGTGCGAATCAGCCCCAGCATTTT.

This clone was detected many times. This rearrangement joins TRBV28 to TRBJ1-5; D is perhaps TRBD1 (5 bases). Trimming took off 5 bases at V and 0 bases at J, with 14 bases between the two ends. This CDR3 comprises 16 residues. Germline V lookup: CDR1 MDHEN, CDR2 SYDVKM. The CDR3 sequence is CASSRPGTISNQPQHF. CDR3 nucleotides: TGTGCCAGCAGTCGCCCTGGGACCATTAGCAATCAGCCCCAGCATTTT. The whole variable domain, remainder taken from reference TRBV28 and TRBJ1-5, is DVKVTQSSRYLVKRTGEKVFLECVQDMDHENMFWYRQDPGLGLRLIYFSYDVKMKEKGDIPEGYSVSREKKERFSLILESASTNQTSMYLCASSRPGTISNQPQHFGDGTRLSIL.

This clone was observed at least ten times. This chain connects TRBV20-1 to TRBJ2-1, with 9 bases fitting TRBD2. CDR3 length: 15 residues. V was clipped by 4 bases and J by 7 bases; unmatched bases: 11. Germline V gene lookup returns CDR1 DFQATT and CDR2 SNEGSKA (reference sequence). CDR3 in DNA: TGCAGTGCTAAACGAGCGGGAGGTTCTCCAAATGAGCAGTTCTTC. Amino acids: CSAKRAGGSPNEQFF.

This clone has ten or more counts. In the same sample, other DNA sequences code for this CDR3. The rearrangement joins TRBV27 to TRBJ2-3, with 12 nucleotides matching TRBD2. CDR3 size: 16 residues. Looked up from germline, CDR1 is MNHEY and CDR2 is SMNVEV (reference sequence). Trimming cost V 4 bases and J 1 base; bases outside gene matches: 3. CDR3 residues: CASSSRLAGGTDTQYF. For the CDR3, the DNA is TGTGCCAGCAGTTCACGACTAGCGGGAGGCACAGATACGCAGTATTTT.

This clone was observed many times. The chain joins TRBV7-2 to TRBJ1-2; D is uncertain. The germline V gene encodes CDR1 SGHTA and CDR2 FQGNSA. V gave up 0 bases and J gave up 6 bases, with 11 bases separating them. The CDR3 totals 14 residues. The CDR3 DNA sequence: TGTGCCAGCAGCTTAGCCAGGAGGGTCCATGGCTACACCTTC. It translates to CASSLARRVHGYTF.

This clone was seen at least ten times. This chain uses TRBV7-3 with TRBJ2-1; 8 bases match TRBD2. The J segment lost 4 bases and the V segment lost 5 bases, leaving 10 bases of the junction unmatched. The CDR3 is made up of 16 amino acids. Germline V lookup: CDR1 SGHTA, CDR2 FQGTGA. CDR3 sequence: CASSPVGGAGYNEQFF. In nucleotides, the CDR3 is TGTGCCAGCAGCCCCGTCGGGGGGGCAGGATACAATGAGCAGTTCTTC.

Only a few counts were recorded for this clone. V and J are TRBV9 and TRBJ2-1, with 14 bases lining up with TRBD2. Per the germline V gene, CDR1 is SGDLS and CDR2 is YYNGEE. The V and J ends lost 4 bases and 8 bases, in that order; junction bases with no gene match: 5. This CDR3 spans 15 amino acids. The CDR3 DNA reads TGTGCCAGCAGCCAAGGGACTAGCGGGAGCTATGAGCAGTTCTTC. This codes for CASSQGTSGSYEQFF.

This clone occurred many times. The chain employs TRBV24-1 and TRBJ1-1; 8 nucleotides align to TRBD1. The CDR3 loop spans 13 amino acids. The germline V gene encodes CDR1 KGHDR and CDR2 SFDVKD. V gave up 5 bases and J gave up 7 bases; unmatched junction bases: 5. This chain's CDR3 is CATSAGGPGEAFF. The CDR3 DNA follows: TGTGCCACCAGTGCAGGGGGCCCGGGTGAAGCTTTCTTT.

The sample holds many counts of this clone. The chain couples TRBV25-1 to TRBJ2-7, with 10 bases fitting TRBD1. Germline CDR1 is MGHDK and CDR2 is SYGVNS. J gave up 1 base and V 6 bases, and 6 bases lay outside the gene matches. The CDR3 has 15 residues. CDR3 DNA: TGTGCCAGCAGCCACGACAGGGGGCAATCCTACGAGCAGTACTTC. Protein sequence: CASSHDRGQSYEQYF.

This clone came up many times. This rearrangement joins TRBV28 to TRBJ1-1; possibly TRBD1 for D (5 bases). CDR3 length: 13 residues. Germline V gene sequence: CDR1 MDHEN, CDR2 SYDVKM. V was pared by 6 bases and J by 2 bases, with 10 bases between. CDR3 region: CASRSQGNTEAFF. In DNA, the CDR3 is TGTGCCAGCAGATCTCAGGGAAACACTGAAGCTTTCTTT.